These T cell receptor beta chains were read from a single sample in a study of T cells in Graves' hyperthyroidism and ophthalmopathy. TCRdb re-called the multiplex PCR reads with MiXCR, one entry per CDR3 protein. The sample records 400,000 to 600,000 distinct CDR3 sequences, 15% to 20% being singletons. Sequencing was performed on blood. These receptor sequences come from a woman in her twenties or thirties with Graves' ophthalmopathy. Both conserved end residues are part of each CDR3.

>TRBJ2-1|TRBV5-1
CASSSDRSFSNEQFF
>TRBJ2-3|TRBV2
CASNLAPGDTQYF
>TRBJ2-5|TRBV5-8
CASSVGLGRGETQYF
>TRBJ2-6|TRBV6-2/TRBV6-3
CASSYSTGTGANVLTF
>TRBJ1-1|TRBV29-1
CSVVQGVTEAFF
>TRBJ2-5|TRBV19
CASSISDLAGGPGETQYF
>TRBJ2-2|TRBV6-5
CASSYIMALPEHGNTGELFF
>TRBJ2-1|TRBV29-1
CSVGLNNEQFF
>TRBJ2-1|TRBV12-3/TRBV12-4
CASNPGQGYNEQFF
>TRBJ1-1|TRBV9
CASSVEGRTGLNTEAFF
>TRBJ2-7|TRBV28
CASSLGGQGNEQYF
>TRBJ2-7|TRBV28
CASNPSGDPPYEQYF
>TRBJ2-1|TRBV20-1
CSAREDDRPYNEQFF
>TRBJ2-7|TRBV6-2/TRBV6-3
CASRSLLEQYF
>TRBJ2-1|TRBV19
CASSIPSPLAGRSNEQFF
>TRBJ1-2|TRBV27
CASSFWGNYGYTF
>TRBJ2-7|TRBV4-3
CASSPELAPSSYEQYF
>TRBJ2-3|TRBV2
CASRTWGQGSTDTQYF
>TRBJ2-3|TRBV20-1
CSARLGASGADTQYF
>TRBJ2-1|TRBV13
CASSLGPRGFF
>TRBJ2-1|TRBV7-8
CASSLLTRGADNEQFF
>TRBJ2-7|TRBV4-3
CASSLAGGTEQYF
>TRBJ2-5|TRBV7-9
CASSLAGIGTETQYF